These 10 T cell receptor beta chains came from one sample sequenced in a study of OX40 agonist ivuxolimab in advanced cancers. Here immunoSEQ multiplex PCR was the method, and the copy in TCRdb shows in-frame clones only, minus some. The repertoire holds approximately 28,000 clones, roughly 90% seen once, with under 25% in the top ten. This sample comprised CD4+ or CD8+ T cells sorted from blood, obtained in a trial of the OX40 agonist ivuxolimab. All receptors come from an adult with an advanced solid tumor such as melanoma, head and neck, liver or kidney cancer.

This clone showed up just once. The chain recombines TRBV4-3 with TRBJ2-3; maybe TRBD2 (7 bases). Deletions cut 0 bases from V and 0 bases from J, with 13 bases between. This CDR3 is 17 amino acids long. Germline CDR1 LGHNA, CDR2 YSLEER. CDR3 residues: CASSQDSGGSSTDTQYF. The DNA for the CDR3 is TGCGCCAGCAGCCAAGATTCGGGGGGCTCGAGCACAGATACGCAGTATTTT.

The CDR3 bases are TGTGCCAGCAGCTCCCGGGACAGGGTCAATGAGCAGTTCTTC. This gives the protein CASSSRDRVNEQFF. This chain uses TRBV7-9 with TRBJ2-1; 9 bases are shared with TRBD1. J was trimmed by 6 bases and V by 4 bases; bases with no gene match: 4. The CDR3 sequence is 14 residues long. Germline loops: CDR1 SEHNR, CDR2 FQNEAQ (reference sequence).

The chain combines TRBV4-1 with TRBJ2-5, with TRBD2 matching over 11 bases. V lost 8 bases to trimming and J lost 11 bases; unmatched junction nucleotides: 16. The CDR3 is 15 residues long. Germline V lookup: CDR1 MGHRA, CDR2 YSYEKL. CDR3 region: CASSNTGTSGREQYF. In nucleotides, the CDR3 is TGCGCCAGCTCTAATACGGGGACTAGCGGACGGGAGCAGTACTTC.

This chain joins TRBV9 and TRBJ1-1; tentatively, D is TRBD1 (5 bases). This CDR3 has 15 amino acids. From germline, CDR1 is SGDLS and CDR2 YYNGEE. With 0 bases removed from V and 2 bases from J, the gap between germline ends came to 11 bases. CDR3 residues: CASSVDARENTEAFF. CDR3 DNA sequence: TGTGCCAGCAGCGTAGATGCCAGGGAAAACACTGAAGCTTTCTTT. Full variable domain (outside the CDR3, taken from reference TRBV9 and TRBJ1-1): DSGVTQTPKHLITATGQRVTLRCSPRSGDLSVYWYQQSLDQGLQFLIQYYNGEERAKGNILERFSAQQFPDLHSELNLSSLELGDSALYFCASSVDARENTEAFFGQGTRLTVV.

The J gene is TRBJ2-5, the V gene TRBV14; no firm D call. Trimming took off 0 bases at V and 7 bases at J, with 9 bases between the two ends. The CDR3 is made up of 13 amino acids. Germline V CDR1 and CDR2: SGHDN, FVKESK. Written as DNA, the CDR3 is TGTGCCAGCAGCCAAGAATCCTTGGGGACCCAGTACTTC. Its translation: CASSQESLGTQYF.

This chain links TRBV27 with TRBJ2-3; D gene ambiguous. The ends were cut back, 6 bases at V and 0 bases at J, with 4 bases in the middle. In germline, CDR1 is MNHEY, CDR2 SMNVEV (reference sequence). The CDR3 totals 12 residues. For the CDR3, the DNA is TGTGCCAGCAGGGGGAGCACAGATACGCAGTATTTT. Amino acids: CASRGSTDTQYF.

The chain is built from TRBV4-3 and TRBJ1-2; possibly TRBD1 for D (5 bases). The germline V gene has CDR1 LGHNA and CDR2 YSLEER. The germline V and J ends were trimmed by 4 bases and 4 bases, with 16 bases remaining between them. The CDR3 contains 15 residues. The CDR3 here is CASSRAAGGGYGYTF. CDR3 nucleotides: TGCGCCAGCAGCCGAGCCGCGGGGGGGGGCTATGGCTACACCTTC.

This clone is termed medium-sized (0.01 to 0.1%). The V gene is TRBV5-8, the J gene TRBJ1-5; possible D gene TRBD1, 5 bases. Per the germline V gene, CDR1 is SGHTS and CDR2 is YDEGEE. The length of the CDR3 is 14 residues. V lost 0 bases and J 6 bases, leaving 10 bases between the germline ends. CDR3 residues: CASSLAGDGQPQHF. Written as DNA, the CDR3 is TGTGCCAGCAGCTTGGCCGGGGACGGTCAGCCCCAGCATTTT.

This chain connects TRBV2 to TRBJ2-2, with 8 bases aligning to TRBD2. J was trimmed by 1 base and V by 4 bases; bases with no gene match: 2. Germline V gene sequence: CDR1 SNHLY, CDR2 FYNNEI. This CDR3 is built from 15 residues. CDR3: CASSGSGENTGELFF. The CDR3, as DNA: TGTGCCAGCAGTGGTAGCGGGGAGAACACCGGGGAGCTGTTTTTT.

The count of this clone is one. The rearrangement uses TRBV7-9 and TRBJ2-7; D is unclear. The CDR3 has 14 amino acids. Germline CDR1 and CDR2: SEHNR and FQNEAQ (reference sequence). The germline V and J ends were trimmed by 3 bases and 2 bases, with 11 bases remaining between them. CDR3 sequence (DNA): TGTGCCAGCAGCTTTGGTGTGCACCCCTACGAGCAGTACTTC. It specifies CASSFGVHPYEQYF.